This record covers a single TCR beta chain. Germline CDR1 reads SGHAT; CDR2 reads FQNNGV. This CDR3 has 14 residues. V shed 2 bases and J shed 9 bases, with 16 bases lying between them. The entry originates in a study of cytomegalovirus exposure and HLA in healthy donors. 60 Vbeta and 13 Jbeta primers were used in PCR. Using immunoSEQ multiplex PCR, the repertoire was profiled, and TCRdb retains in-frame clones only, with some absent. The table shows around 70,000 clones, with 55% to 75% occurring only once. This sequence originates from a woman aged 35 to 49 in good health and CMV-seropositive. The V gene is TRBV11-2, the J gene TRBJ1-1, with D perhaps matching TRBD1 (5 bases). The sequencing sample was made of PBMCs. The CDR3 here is CASSLIQGINQAFF. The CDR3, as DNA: TGTGCCAGCAGCTTAATTCAGGGTATAAACCAAGCTTTCTTT.